This TCR beta chain derives from a study of blood T cell repertoires in COVID-19. In the study overall: Some COVID-19 samples were acute and others convalescent; all came from the United States, Italy and Spain.

Germline V gene lookup returns CDR1 MGHRA and CDR2 YSYEKL. The junction had 10 bases not matched to a gene; V was cut back by 6 bases and J by 3 bases. This CDR3 has 16 residues. Data came from immunoSEQ multiplex PCR; TCRdb stores just in-frame clones and leaves some out. This sample has 490,000 or so clones, with 88% found just once. This TCR came from an older woman who had recovered from COVID-19. Sequenced: PBMCs or T cells enriched from blood (not recorded which). The chain joins TRBV4-1 to TRBJ1-4, with TRBD1 matching 7 bases. CDR3 DNA: TGCGCCAGCAGTCACCTAGGGGGCTTGGCTAATGAAAAACTGTTTTTT. It encodes CASSHLGGLANEKLFF.